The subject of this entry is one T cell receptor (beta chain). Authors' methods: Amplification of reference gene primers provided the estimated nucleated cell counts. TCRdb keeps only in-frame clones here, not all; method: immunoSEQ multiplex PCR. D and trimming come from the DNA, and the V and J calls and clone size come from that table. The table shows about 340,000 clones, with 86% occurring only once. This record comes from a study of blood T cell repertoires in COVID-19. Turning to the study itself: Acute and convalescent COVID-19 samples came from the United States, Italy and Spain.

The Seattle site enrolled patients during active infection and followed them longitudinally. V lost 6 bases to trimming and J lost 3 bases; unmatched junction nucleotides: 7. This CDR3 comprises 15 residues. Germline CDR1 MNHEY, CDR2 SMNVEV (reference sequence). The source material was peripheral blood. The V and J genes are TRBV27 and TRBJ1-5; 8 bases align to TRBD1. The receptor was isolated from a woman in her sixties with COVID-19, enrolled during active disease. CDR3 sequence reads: CASSPGTGFNQPQHF. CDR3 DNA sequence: TGTGCCAGCAGCCCCGGGACAGGCTTCAATCAGCCCCAGCATTTT.